The 10 T cell receptor beta chains below come from one sample, sequenced in a study of cytomegalovirus exposure and HLA in healthy donors. 60 Vbeta and 13 Jbeta primers were used in PCR. Clones were sequenced by immunoSEQ multiplex PCR, and TCRdb holds only the in-frame ones, with some missing. Of about 92,000 clones listed, around four fifths were seen once; the top ten hold around 6.6%. The sample was PBMCs. These receptors came from a man aged 50 or older in good health and CMV-seropositive.

This clone was counted a few times. The chain couples TRBV5-1 to TRBJ1-1, with 7 bases aligning to TRBD1. Germline lookup yields CDR1 SGHRS and CDR2 YFSETQ. Trimming cost V 4 bases and J 4 bases; bases outside gene matches: 10. The CDR3 sequence is 15 residues long. CDR3 DNA sequence: TGCGCCAGCAGCGCCCGACAGGGTTCCAGCACTGAAGCTTTCTTT. Its protein product is CASSARQGSSTEAFF. Complete variable domain (other parts from reference TRBV5-1 and TRBJ1-1): KAGVTQTPRYLIKTRGQQVTLSCSPISGHRSVSWYQQTPGQGLQFLFEYFSETQRNKGNFPGRFSGRQFSNSRSEMNVSTLELGDSALYLCASSARQGSSTEAFFGQGTRLTVV.

The V gene is TRBV30, the J gene TRBJ2-5; 9 nucleotides match TRBD1. The germline V gene encodes CDR1 GTSNPN and CDR2 SVGIG (reference sequence). V was clipped by 1 base and J by 3 bases; unmatched bases: 6. This CDR3 contains 15 residues. CDR3 bases: TGTGCCTGGAGTGAGCTCGGGACAGGGAAAGAGACCCAGTACTTC. It codes for CAWSELGTGKETQYF.

This clone has a single count. The chain carries TRBV4-3 and TRBJ2-7, with D unclear. The length of the CDR3 is 13 residues. The ends were cut back, 3 bases at V and 1 base at J, with 7 bases in the middle. CDR1 is LGHNA and CDR2 is YSLEER in the germline V gene. In DNA form, the CDR3 reads TGCGCCAGCAGCCATGATCTATCCTACGAGCAGTACTTC. Its translation: CASSHDLSYEQYF.

The gene calls are TRBV13 and TRBJ1-4; the D gene is possibly TRBD1 (6 bases). The length of the CDR3 is 15 residues. Germline V gene data show CDR1 as PRHDT and CDR2 as FYEKMQ (reference sequence). Trimming stripped 0 bases from V and 6 bases from J, with 11 bases between. The CDR3 nucleotides read TGTGCCAGCAGCTTAGGACCGGGACAATATGAAAAACTGTTTTTT. As protein: CASSLGPGQYEKLFF. Full variable domain (missing parts from reference TRBV13 and TRBJ1-4): AAGVIQSPRHLIKEKRETATLKCYPIPRHDTVYWYQQGPGQDPQFLISFYEKMQSDKGSIPDRFSAQQFSDYHSELNMSSLELGDSALYFCASSLGPGQYEKLFFGSGTQLSVL.

The J gene is TRBJ1-5, the V gene TRBV5-8; D is perhaps TRBD1 (5 bases). Looked up from germline, CDR1 is SGHTS and CDR2 is YDEGEE. V shed 4 bases and J shed 2 bases, with 16 bases lying between them. The CDR3 spans 16 residues. CDR3 DNA sequence: TGTGCCAGCAGCCCCCTAAGGGGTAGGGGCAATCAGCCCCAGCATTTT. Translating it yields CASSPLRGRGNQPQHF.

This clone was seen repeatedly, ten times or more. The chain uses TRBV2 and TRBJ2-5; TRBD2 aligns across 7 bases. The CDR3 is 16 amino acids. In germline, CDR1 is SNHLY, CDR2 FYNNEI. Trimming took 6 bases from V and 5 from J; bases not matched to a gene: 15. The CDR3 is CASSGGVAGGSETQYF. CDR3 DNA: TGTGCCAGCAGCGGAGGAGTAGCGGGTGGGAGTGAGACCCAGTACTTC.

The chain carries TRBV5-4 and TRBJ2-1; 7 bases agree with TRBD1. Trimming cost V 2 bases and J 0 bases; bases outside gene matches: 8. This CDR3 contains 17 residues. The V gene's germline CDR1 is SGHNT and CDR2 YYREEE (reference sequence). DNA of the CDR3: TGTGCCAGCAGCTTAGGGGGCCCAATGAGCTCCTACAATGAGCAGTTCTTC. It yields the protein CASSLGGPMSSYNEQFF.

The chain carries TRBV10-3 and TRBJ2-3, with 13 nucleotides matching TRBD2. Germline trimming cut 7 bases from V and 2 bases from J; bases unmatched to any gene: 3. CDR1 is ENHRY and CDR2 is SYGVKD in the germline V gene. The CDR3 sequence is 15 residues long. CDR3 DNA sequence: TGTGCCATCAAAGGACTAGCGGGGGTCACAGATACGCAGTATTTT. This sequence encodes CAIKGLAGVTDTQYF.

V gene TRBV7-3 combines with J gene TRBJ2-2, with D unresolved. V was clipped by 3 bases and J by 4 bases, with 6 bases between them. Per the germline V gene, CDR1 is SGHTA and CDR2 is FQGTGA. The CDR3 sequence is 13 residues long. The CDR3 sequence is CASSLASTGELFF. The DNA of the CDR3 is TGTGCCAGCAGCTTGGCTAGCACCGGGGAGCTGTTTTTT. Full variable domain (missing parts from reference TRBV7-3 and TRBJ2-2): GAGVSQTPSNKVTEKGKYVELRCDPISGHTALYWYRQSLGQGPEFLIYFQGTGAADDSGLPNDRFFAVRPEGSVSTLKIQRTERGDSAVYLCASSLASTGELFFGEGSRLTVL.

The gene calls are TRBV30 and TRBJ1-2, with 7 bases identical to TRBD1. Germline V gene sequence: CDR1 GTSNPN, CDR2 SVGIG (reference sequence). Unmatched junction bases numbered 3, after V lost 5 bases and J lost 0 bases. This CDR3 has 13 residues. The CDR3 is CAWVGQANYGYTF. The CDR3 DNA is TGTGCCTGGGTTGGACAGGCTAACTATGGCTACACCTTC.